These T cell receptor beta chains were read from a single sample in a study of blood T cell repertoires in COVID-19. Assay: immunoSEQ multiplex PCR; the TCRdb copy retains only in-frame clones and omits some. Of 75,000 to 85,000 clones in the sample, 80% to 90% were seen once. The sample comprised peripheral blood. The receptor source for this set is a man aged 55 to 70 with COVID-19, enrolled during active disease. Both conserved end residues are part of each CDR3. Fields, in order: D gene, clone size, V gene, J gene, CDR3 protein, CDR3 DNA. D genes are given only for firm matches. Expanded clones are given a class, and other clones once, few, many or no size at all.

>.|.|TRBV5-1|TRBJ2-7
CASSLFGRGNEQYF
TGCGCCAGCAGCTTGTTCGGGAGAGGCAACGAGCAGTACTTC
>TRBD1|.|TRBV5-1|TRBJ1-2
CASSSMTGDYGYTF
TGCGCCAGCAGCTCCATGACAGGGGACTATGGCTACACCTTC
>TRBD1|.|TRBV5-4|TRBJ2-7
CASSLGTGKTYEQYF
TGTGCCAGCAGCTTGGGGACAGGTAAAACCTACGAGCAGTACTTC
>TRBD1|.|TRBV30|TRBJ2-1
CAWATGQANEQFF
TGTGCCTGGGCCACAGGACAGGCCAATGAGCAGTTCTTC
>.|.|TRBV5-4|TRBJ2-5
CASSLDSGRQETQYF
TGTGCCAGCAGCTTGGATTCAGGGCGGCAGGAGACCCAGTACTTC
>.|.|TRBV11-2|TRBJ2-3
CASSLIQADSTQYF
TGTGCCAGCAGCTTAATTCAAGCGGATAGTACGCAGTATTTT
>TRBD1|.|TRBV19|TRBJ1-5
CASSMGQGVYQPQHF
TGTGCCAGTAGTATGGGTCAGGGGGTATATCAGCCCCAGCATTTT
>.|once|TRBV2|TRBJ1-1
CASSERRAGNTEAFF
TGTGCCAGCAGTGAAAGGAGGGCGGGGAACACTGAAGCTTTCTTT
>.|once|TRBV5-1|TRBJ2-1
CASSLVVLNNEQFF
TGCGCCAGCAGCTTGGTAGTCTTAAACAATGAGCAGTTCTTC
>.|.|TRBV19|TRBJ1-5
CASDSENSNQPQHF
TGTGCCAGTGACAGCGAGAATAGCAATCAGCCCCAGCATTTT
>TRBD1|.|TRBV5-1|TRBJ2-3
CASSFTVTGGRDTQYF
TGCGCCAGCAGCTTTACCGTGACAGGGGGCCGAGATACGCAGTATTTT
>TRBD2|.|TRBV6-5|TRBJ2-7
CASSSMGTTSSYEQYF
TGTGCCAGCAGTTCGATGGGGACTACCAGCTCCTACGAGCAGTACTTC
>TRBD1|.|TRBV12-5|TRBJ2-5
CASGLTGEKTQYF
TGTGCTAGTGGTTTGACAGGGGAGAAGACCCAGTACTTC
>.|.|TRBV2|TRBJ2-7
CASSFGTYSYEQYF
TGTGCCAGCAGTTTCGGGACATACTCCTACGAGCAGTACTTC
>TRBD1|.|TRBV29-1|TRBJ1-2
CSGNRGNYGYTF
TGCAGCGGAAACAGGGGGAACTATGGCTACACCTTC
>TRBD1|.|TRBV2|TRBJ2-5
CASSDWDRGETQYF
TGTGCCAGCAGTGACTGGGACAGGGGGGAGACCCAGTACTTC
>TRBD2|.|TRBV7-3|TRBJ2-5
CASSLTAGKETQYF
TGTGCCAGCAGCTTAACAGCGGGGAAGGAGACCCAGTACTTC
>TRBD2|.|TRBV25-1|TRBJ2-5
CASSTGGIETQYF
TGTGCCAGCAGCACGGGGGGGATTGAGACCCAGTACTTC
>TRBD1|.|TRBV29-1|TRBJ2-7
CSALGDRGFHEQYF
TGCAGCGCCCTCGGGGACAGGGGGTTCCACGAGCAGTACTTC
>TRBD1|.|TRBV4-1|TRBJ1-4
CASSGQGFEKLFF
TGCGCCAGCTCGGGACAGGGGTTTGAAAAACTGTTTTTT
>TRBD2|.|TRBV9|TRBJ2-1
CASSVLAGVNEQFF
TGTGCCAGCAGCGTACTAGCGGGAGTCAATGAGCAGTTCTTC
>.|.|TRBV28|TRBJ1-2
CASLPGGRSDGYTF
TGTGCCAGCCTGCCGGGGGGGCGCTCGGATGGCTACACCTTC
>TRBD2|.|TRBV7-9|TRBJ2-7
CASSSITSGSYEQYF
TGTGCCAGCAGCTCAATCACTAGCGGGTCTTACGAGCAGTACTTC
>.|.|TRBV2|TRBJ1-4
CASRPLGRANEKLFF
TGTGCCAGCAGACCCTTGGGGAGAGCTAATGAAAAACTGTTTTTT
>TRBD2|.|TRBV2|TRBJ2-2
CASSVSTGGRTGELFF
TGTGCCAGCAGTGTCTCGACGGGGGGGAGGACCGGGGAGCTGTTTTTT
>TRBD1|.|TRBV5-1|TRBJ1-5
CASSRDSYQPQHF
TGCGCCAGCAGCCGGGACAGCTATCAGCCCCAGCATTTT
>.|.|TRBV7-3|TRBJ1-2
CASSAFPGYGVDGYTF
TGTGCCAGCAGCGCCTTCCCGGGATACGGGGTCGATGGCTACACCTTC
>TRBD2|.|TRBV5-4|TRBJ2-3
CASSLGGRRTDTQYF
TGTGCCAGCAGCTTGGGCGGGAGGCGCACAGATACGCAGTATTTT
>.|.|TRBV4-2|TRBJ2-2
CASSPDTGELFF
TGTGCCAGCAGCCCGGACACCGGGGAGCTGTTTTTT
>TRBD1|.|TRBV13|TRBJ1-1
CASSSALSGTGGAEAFF
TGTGCCAGCAGCTCTGCCCTCTCCGGGACAGGAGGCGCTGAAGCTTTCTTT
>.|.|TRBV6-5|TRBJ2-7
CASMRGYEQYF
TGTGCCAGCATGCGGGGCTACGAGCAGTACTTC
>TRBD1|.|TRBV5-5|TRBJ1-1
CASSPGPGTANTEAFF
TGTGCCAGCAGCCCAGGTCCCGGGACAGCTAACACTGAAGCTTTCTTT
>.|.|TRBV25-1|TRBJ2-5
CASSEYQGLETQYF
TGTGCCAGCAGTGAATACCAGGGGCTGGAGACCCAGTACTTC